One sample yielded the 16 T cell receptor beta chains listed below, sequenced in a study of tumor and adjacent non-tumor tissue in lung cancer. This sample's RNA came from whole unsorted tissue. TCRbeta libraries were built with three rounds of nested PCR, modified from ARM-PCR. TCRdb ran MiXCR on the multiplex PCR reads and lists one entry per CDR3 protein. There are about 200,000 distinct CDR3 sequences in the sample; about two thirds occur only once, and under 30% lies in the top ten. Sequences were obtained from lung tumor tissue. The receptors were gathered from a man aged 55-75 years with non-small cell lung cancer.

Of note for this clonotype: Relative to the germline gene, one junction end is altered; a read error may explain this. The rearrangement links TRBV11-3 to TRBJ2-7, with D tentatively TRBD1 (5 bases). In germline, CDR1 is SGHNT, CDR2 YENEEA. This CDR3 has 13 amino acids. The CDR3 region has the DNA TGTGTCAGCAGCATCAGGGTCTCCTACGAGCAGTACTTC. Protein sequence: CVSSIRVSYEQYF. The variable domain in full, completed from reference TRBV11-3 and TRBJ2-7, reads EAGVVQSPRYKIIEKKQPVAFWCNPISGHNTLYWYLQNLGQGPELLIRYENEEAVDDSQLPKDRFSAERLKGVDSTLKIQPAELGDSAVYLCVSSIRVSYEQYFGPGTRLTVT.

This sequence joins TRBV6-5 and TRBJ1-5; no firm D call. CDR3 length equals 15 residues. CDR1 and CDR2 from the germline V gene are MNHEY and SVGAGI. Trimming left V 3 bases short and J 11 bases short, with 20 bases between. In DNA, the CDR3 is TGTGCCAGCAGTTATGGTACCCTAGGCAACCAGACCCAGCATTTT. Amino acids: CASSYGTLGNQTQHF.

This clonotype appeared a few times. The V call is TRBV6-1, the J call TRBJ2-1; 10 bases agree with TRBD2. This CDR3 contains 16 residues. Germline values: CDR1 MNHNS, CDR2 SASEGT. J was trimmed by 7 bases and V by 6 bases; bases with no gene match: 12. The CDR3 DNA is TGTGCCAGCAGAGGCGTCCCTAGCGGGAGTTCTAATGAGCAGTTCTTC. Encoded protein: CASRGVPSGSSNEQFF.

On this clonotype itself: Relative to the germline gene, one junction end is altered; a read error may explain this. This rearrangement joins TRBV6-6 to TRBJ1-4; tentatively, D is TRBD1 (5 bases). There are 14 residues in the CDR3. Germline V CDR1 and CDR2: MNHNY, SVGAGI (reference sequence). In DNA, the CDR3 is TGTGTCAGCAGTTACCTGGGGGGAACTGAGAAACTGTTTTTT. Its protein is CVSSYLGGTEKLFF.

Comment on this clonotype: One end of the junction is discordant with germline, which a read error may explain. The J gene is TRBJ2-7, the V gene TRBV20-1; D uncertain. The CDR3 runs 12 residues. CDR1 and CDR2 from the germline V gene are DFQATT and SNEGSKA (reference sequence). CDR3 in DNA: TGTAGTGCGGTCCGGAGCTCCTACGATCAGTACTTC. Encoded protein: CSAVRSSYDQYF.

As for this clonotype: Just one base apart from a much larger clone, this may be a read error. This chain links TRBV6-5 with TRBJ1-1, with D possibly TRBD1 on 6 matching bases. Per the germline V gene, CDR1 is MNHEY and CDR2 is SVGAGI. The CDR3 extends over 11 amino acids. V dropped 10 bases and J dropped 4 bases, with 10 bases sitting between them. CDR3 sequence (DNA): TGTGCCAACAGGACAGTCACTGAAGCTTTCTTT. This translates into CANRTVTEAFF.

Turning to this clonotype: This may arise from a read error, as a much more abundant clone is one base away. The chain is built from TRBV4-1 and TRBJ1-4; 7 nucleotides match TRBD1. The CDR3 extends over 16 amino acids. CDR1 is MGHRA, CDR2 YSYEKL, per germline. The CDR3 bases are TGCGGCAGCAGCCAAGGGGGCAGGGGCCTTAATGAAAAACTGTTTTTT. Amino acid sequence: CGSSQGGRGLNEKLFF.

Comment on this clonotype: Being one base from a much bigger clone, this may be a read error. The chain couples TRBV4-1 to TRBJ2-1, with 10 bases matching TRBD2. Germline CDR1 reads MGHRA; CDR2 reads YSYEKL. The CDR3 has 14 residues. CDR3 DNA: TGCGCCGGCAGCCAAGGACTAGCGGACAATGAGCAGTTCTTC. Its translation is CAGSQGLADNEQFF.

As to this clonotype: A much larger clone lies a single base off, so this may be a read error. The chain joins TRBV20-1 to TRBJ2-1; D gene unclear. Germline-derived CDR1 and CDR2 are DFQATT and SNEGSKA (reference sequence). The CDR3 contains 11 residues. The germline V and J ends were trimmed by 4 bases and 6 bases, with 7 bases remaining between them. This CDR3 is CSAIVLNEQFF. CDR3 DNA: TGCAGTGCTATAGTCCTCAATGAGCAGTTCTTC.

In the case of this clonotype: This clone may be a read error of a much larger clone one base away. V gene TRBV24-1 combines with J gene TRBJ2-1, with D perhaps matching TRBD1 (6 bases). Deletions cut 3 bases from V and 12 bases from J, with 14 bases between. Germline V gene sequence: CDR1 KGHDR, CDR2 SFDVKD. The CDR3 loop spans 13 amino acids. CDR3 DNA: TGTGCCACCAGTGATGGACGGGACATAACGCAGTTCTTC. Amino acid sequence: CATSDGRDITQFF.

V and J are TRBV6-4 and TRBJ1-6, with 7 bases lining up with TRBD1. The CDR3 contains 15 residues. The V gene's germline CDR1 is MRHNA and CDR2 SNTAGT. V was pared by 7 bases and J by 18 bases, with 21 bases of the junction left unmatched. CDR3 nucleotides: TGTGCCAGCATGGCCCAGGGGGACTTCAATTCATCCCCCCACTTT. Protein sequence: CASMAQGDFNSSPHF.

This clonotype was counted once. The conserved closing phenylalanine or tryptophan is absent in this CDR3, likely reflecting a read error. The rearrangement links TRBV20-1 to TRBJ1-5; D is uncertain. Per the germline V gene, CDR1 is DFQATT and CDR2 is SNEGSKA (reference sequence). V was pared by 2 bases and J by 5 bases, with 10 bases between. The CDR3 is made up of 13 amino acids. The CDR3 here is CSARMDTDQPQHL. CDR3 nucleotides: TGCAGTGCTAGAATGGATACGGATCAGCCCCAGCATTTG.

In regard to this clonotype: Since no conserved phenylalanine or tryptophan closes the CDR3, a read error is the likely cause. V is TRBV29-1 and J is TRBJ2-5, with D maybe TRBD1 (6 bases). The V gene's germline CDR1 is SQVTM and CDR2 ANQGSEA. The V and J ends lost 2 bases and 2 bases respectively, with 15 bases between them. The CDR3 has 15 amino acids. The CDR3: CSVEMGTGYQETQYL. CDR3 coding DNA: TGCAGCGTTGAAATGGGTACAGGGTATCAAGAGACCCAGTACTTA.

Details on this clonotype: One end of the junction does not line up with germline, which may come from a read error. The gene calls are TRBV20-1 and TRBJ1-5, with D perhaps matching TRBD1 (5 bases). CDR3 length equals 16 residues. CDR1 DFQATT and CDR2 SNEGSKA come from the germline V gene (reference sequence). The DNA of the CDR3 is TGCAGTGCTAGGATACTAGGGGTACGGGGCAATCAGCCCCAACATTTT. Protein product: CSARILGVRGNQPQHF.

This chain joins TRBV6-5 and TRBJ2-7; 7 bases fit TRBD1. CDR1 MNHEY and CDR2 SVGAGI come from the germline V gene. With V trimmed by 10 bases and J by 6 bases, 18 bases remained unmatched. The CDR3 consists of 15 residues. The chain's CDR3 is CAIKGTRDRAREQYF. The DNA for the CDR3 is TGTGCCATCAAGGGGACGAGGGACAGAGCGCGCGAGCAGTACTTC.

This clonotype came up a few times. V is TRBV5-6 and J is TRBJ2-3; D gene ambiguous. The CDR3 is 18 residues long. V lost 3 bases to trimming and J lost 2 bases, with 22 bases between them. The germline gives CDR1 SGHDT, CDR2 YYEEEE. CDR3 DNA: TGTGCCAGCAGCTCTCCAAGGACCGTATTTTTCGTCACAGATACGCAGTATTTT. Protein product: CASSSPRTVFFVTDTQYF. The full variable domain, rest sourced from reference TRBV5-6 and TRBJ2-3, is DAGVTQSPTHLIKTRGQQVTLRCSPKSGHDTVSWYQQALGQGPQFIFQYYEEEERQRGNFPDRFSGHQFPNYSSELNVNALLLGDSALYLCASSSPRTVFFVTDTQYFGPGTRLTVL.